This T cell receptor (beta chain) originates from a study of regulatory T cells in long-lasting Graves disease. The CDR3 length is 16 residues. CDR1 MDHEN and CDR2 SYDVKM come from the germline V gene. J lost 6 bases, V lost 6 bases, and 11 bases had no gene match. The sample's time point: newly diagnosed GD, antithyroid drugs for less than 3 months. Scientists built the TCR library using RNA that was extracted from PBMCs. This clonotype was counted many times. Sequencing libraries for TCR beta were prepared with iRepertoire HTBI primers and Arm-PCR of CDR3 regions. Via MiXCR, TCRdb re-called the multiplex PCR reads, giving one row per CDR3 protein. The table has about 430,000 distinct CDR3 sequences, about 15% seen once. These data also formed part of another study, on T cells in Graves' hyperthyroidism and ophthalmopathy. Per that paper: Blood also held most thyroid clonotypes expanded beyond 0.001.

This receptor was taken from a woman in her forties with Graves disease. The chain carries TRBV28 and TRBJ2-1, with TRBD2 matching over 10 bases. The input for sequencing was peripheral blood mononuclear cells (PBMCs), taken at new diagnosis, from a patient treated with antithyroid drugs. The CDR3 spells CASRGVLAGSGNEQFF. CDR3 nucleotide sequence: TGTGCCAGCAGGGGGGTACTAGCGGGATCGGGCAATGAGCAGTTCTTC.